This TCR beta chain was identified during a study of OX40 agonist ivuxolimab in advanced cancers. Only one count was recorded for this clone. This CDR3 is built from 14 residues. Germline trimming cut 3 bases from V and 5 bases from J; bases unmatched to any gene: 3. Germline V gene sequence: CDR1 SGHKS, CDR2 YYEKEE (reference sequence). Clones were sequenced by immunoSEQ multiplex PCR, and TCRdb holds only the in-frame ones, with some missing. Counted here are some 150,000 clones, about 92% occurring once; the ten biggest clones make up roughly 1%. This specimen was CD4+ or CD8+ T cells sorted from blood, taken in a trial of the OX40 agonist ivuxolimab. This chain uses TRBV5-5 with TRBJ1-4, with TRBD1 matching over 8 bases. This clonotype originated in an adult with an advanced solid tumor such as melanoma, head and neck, liver or kidney cancer. CDR3 nucleotides: TGTGCCAGCAGCTCGGACAGGGCGAATGAAAAACTGTTTTTT. It encodes CASSSDRANEKLFF.